A single sample is the source of the 20 T cell receptor beta chains below, sequenced in a study of response to subunit inactivated influenza vaccine (dated by TCRdb to the late 2010s). Library preparation was by RT-PCR. Sequencing was performed on an Illumina HiSeq 2500. TCRdb reanalyzed the raw reads on its own, using fastp at Q25 for trimming and MiXCR for clone calling, and kept in-frame beta chains. CDR3 protein duplicates are merged, each entry listing the most common genes and DNA. Here the sample has roughly 650,000 distinct CDR3 sequences; approximately 15% occur a single time. The ten most abundant clones make up 11% of the sample. The sequenced sample was PBMCs from blood, obtained approximately 12 days after vaccination. The receptors shown here come from a man aged 50 to 59 who received an inactivated influenza vaccine. Donor details come from another sample of the same person, matched by shared clones.

The V and J genes are TRBV20-1 and TRBJ1-2; D possibly corresponds to TRBD1 (5 bases). Germline V CDR1 and CDR2: DFQATT, SNEGSKA (reference sequence). The CDR3 is 15 amino acids. V was cut by 0 bases and J by 4 bases, with 15 bases left in between. The CDR3 bases are TGCAGTGCTAGAGATGGGACTGGGACCGGCTATGGCTACACCTTC. It specifies CSARDGTGTGYGYTF.

In its sample, this clonotype was seen many times. The chain has TRBV12-3 or TRBV12-4 and TRBJ2-1, with 12 bases matching TRBD2. The CDR3 consists of 17 residues. The ends lost 3 bases at V and 9 bases at J; junction bases unmatched: 12. The CDR3 nucleotides read TGTGCCAGCAGTTTCTCCGGAACTAGCGGGGGGACCGGTGAGCAGTTCTTC. Its protein product is CASSFSGTSGGTGEQFF.

This clonotype was counted at least ten times. The gene calls are TRBV5-1 and TRBJ2-3; 7 bases line up with TRBD1. J was trimmed by 4 bases and V by 3 bases; bases with no gene match: 5. Germline V gives CDR1 SGHRS, CDR2 YFSETQ. The CDR3 loop spans 14 amino acids. CDR3 sequence reads: CASSWTGGADTQYF. CDR3 in DNA: TGCGCCAGCAGCTGGACAGGTGGGGCAGATACGCAGTATTTT.

This clonotype was seen ten or more times. The J gene is TRBJ2-3, the V gene TRBV29-1; 9 bases match TRBD1. Germline V lookup: CDR1 SQVTM, CDR2 ANQGSEA. J was trimmed by 0 bases and V by 7 bases; bases with no gene match: 8. CDR3 size: 15 residues. The CDR3 region has the DNA TGCAGCGGGAACCGGGACAGGGAGAGCACAGATACGCAGTATTTT. It yields the protein CSGNRDRESTDTQYF.

This chain uses TRBV28 with TRBJ1-2, with 7 positions matching TRBD1. CDR3 length: 14 amino acids. Germline CDR1 reads MDHEN; CDR2 reads SYDVKM. Trimming at V came to 5 bases and at J to 2 bases, leaving 5 bases not matched to a gene. The CDR3 reads CASSPGQLNYGYTF. Written as DNA, the CDR3 is TGTGCCAGCAGTCCGGGACAGCTAAACTATGGCTACACCTTC.

The CDR3 sequence: CSAITRTINSPLHF. The CDR3 DNA is TGCAGTGCCATCACCAGGACAATAAATTCACCCCTCCACTTT. The chain recombines TRBV20-1 with TRBJ1-6, with D tentatively TRBD1 (5 bases). Germline CDR1 DFQATT, CDR2 SNEGSKA (reference sequence). With 6 bases removed from V and 7 bases from J, the gap between germline ends came to 16 bases. This CDR3 comprises 14 residues.

The V gene is TRBV2, the J gene TRBJ2-1, with 9 nucleotides matching TRBD2. Germline loops: CDR1 SNHLY, CDR2 FYNNEI. The CDR3 is made up of 15 amino acids. The J segment lost 8 bases and the V segment lost 8 bases, leaving 13 bases of the junction unmatched. CDR3 DNA: TGTGCCAGCCTTCCGGGACTAGCCAATTGGGATGAGCAGTTCTTC. Translated: CASLPGLANWDEQFF.

This clonotype was counted a few times. This sequence joins TRBV21-1 and TRBJ2-2; the table's D call, TRBD2, has no DNA check behind it. TRBV21-1 is assigned pseudogene status. This CDR3 spans 16 amino acids. In DNA form, the CDR3 reads TGTGCCAGCAGCAATTCCAGCGGGAGGGATCCCGGGGAGCTGTTTTTT. Amino acids: CASSNSSGRDPGELFF.

V and J are TRBV20-1 and TRBJ1-6; no firm D call. This CDR3 comprises 12 residues. V was pared by 3 bases and J by 7 bases, with 7 bases between. CDR1 and CDR2 from the germline V gene are DFQATT and SNEGSKA (reference sequence). The CDR3 loop reads CSARRENSPLHF. As DNA, the CDR3 is TGCAGTGCTAGGAGGGAGAATTCACCCCTCCACTTT.

This chain uses TRBV19 with TRBJ1-1; D unclear. CDR3 length: 17 residues. Between the trimmed V and J ends, which lost 4 bases and 4 bases, there was a span of 22 bases. Germline V CDR1 and CDR2: LNHDA, SQIVND (reference sequence). The CDR3 sequence: CASSSFYEGYDFTEAFF. The CDR3 DNA sequence: TGTGCCAGTAGTAGTTTTTATGAGGGTTACGATTTCACTGAAGCTTTCTTT. Full variable domain (outside the CDR3, taken from reference TRBV19 and TRBJ1-1): DGGITQSPKYLFRKEGQNVTLSCEQNLNHDAMYWYRQDPGQGLRLIYYSQIVNDFQKGDIAEGYSVSREKKESFPLTVTSAQKNPTAFYLCASSSFYEGYDFTEAFFGQGTRLTVV.

This clonotype was recorded a few times. V is TRBV11-1 and J is TRBJ2-3, with 14 bases that match TRBD2. This CDR3 spans 19 amino acids. The J segment lost 3 bases and the V segment lost 6 bases, leaving 14 bases of the junction unmatched. Germline lookup yields CDR1 SGHAT and CDR2 FQDESV (reference sequence). CDR3 DNA: TGTGCCAGCAGGAAGCCCGGGACTAGCGGGAGATTGGGGACAGATACGCAGTATTTT. Translated: CASRKPGTSGRLGTDTQYF. The variable domain in full, with the rest retrieved from reference TRBV11-1 and TRBJ2-3, is EAEVAQSPRYKITEKSQAVAFWCDPISGHATLYWYRQILGQGPELLVQFQDESVVDDSQLPKDRFSAERLKGVDSTLKIQPAELGDSAMYLCASRKPGTSGRLGTDTQYFGPGTRLTVL.

There are a few counts of this clonotype. The chain combines TRBV10-3 with TRBJ2-2; D could derive from TRBD1 or TRBD2 (5 bases each). CDR3 size: 15 residues. Trimming left V 3 bases short and J 1 base short, with 9 bases between. CDR1 and CDR2 (germline): ENHRY, SYGVKD. CDR3 residues: CAISDGGKNTGELFF. The CDR3 DNA sequence: TGTGCCATCAGTGATGGGGGAAAGAACACCGGGGAGCTGTTTTTT.

The chain links TRBV18 to TRBJ2-7; perhaps TRBD1 as D (6 bases). The CDR3 length is 14 residues. V lost 3 bases and J lost 3, with 12 bases in between. Germline values: CDR1 KGHSH, CDR2 LQKENI. CDR3 loop: CASSPSWDNYEQYF. The CDR3 DNA follows: TGTGCCAGCTCACCCTCGTGGGACAACTACGAGCAGTACTTC.

The table lists this clonotype with many counts. The CDR3 coding sequence is TGTGCCAGCAGCTTAGATTTCGGTGAGCAGTTCTTC. This gives the protein CASSLDFGEQFF. The chain uses TRBV7-2 and TRBJ2-1; the D is unclear. Germline V gene data show CDR1 as SGHTA and CDR2 as FQGNSA. V shed 1 base and J shed 9 bases, with 7 bases lying between them. The length of the CDR3 is 12 residues. Filled out from reference TRBV7-2 and TRBJ2-1, the complete variable domain reads GAGVSQSPSNKVTEKGKDVELRCDPISGHTALYWYRQSLGQGLEFLIYFQGNSAPDKSGLPSDRFSAERTGGSVSTLTIQRTQQEDSAVYLCASSLDFGEQFFGPGTRLTVL.

The V and J genes are TRBV28 and TRBJ2-7; 8 bases map to TRBD1. The length of the CDR3 is 15 residues. The V segment lost 6 bases and the J segment 3 bases; nucleotides outside the gene matches: 10. CDR1 and CDR2 (germline): MDHEN, SYDVKM. The CDR3 bases are TGTGCCAGCAGCCTGCCCGGGACAGGTAACTACGAGCAGTACTTC. Translation gives CASSLPGTGNYEQYF.

This clonotype has just a few counts. The chain recombines TRBV4-2 with TRBJ2-3, with TRBD2 identical over 7 bases. V was clipped by 0 bases and J by 4 bases; unmatched bases: 10. The length of the CDR3 is 17 residues. Germline CDR1 reads LGHNA; CDR2 reads YNFKEQ. CDR3: CASSQDVPGGDADTQYF. The CDR3 DNA sequence: TGTGCCAGCAGCCAAGACGTCCCGGGAGGTGATGCAGATACGCAGTATTTT.

The genes are TRBV20-1 and TRBJ1-1; D is possibly TRBD1 (5 bases). V lost 3 bases and J lost 6, with 17 bases in between. Germline CDR1 reads DFQATT; CDR2 reads SNEGSKA (reference sequence). CDR3 length: 14 amino acids. CDR3 loop: CSARGTPVIPEAFF. In DNA form, the CDR3 reads TGCAGTGCTAGGGGGACTCCGGTGATACCTGAAGCTTTCTTT.

The J gene is TRBJ2-7, the V gene TRBV20-1; D possibly corresponds to TRBD2 (6 bases). The germline CDR1 and CDR2 sequences are DFQATT and SNEGSKA (reference sequence). V lost 0 bases and J 0 bases, leaving 12 bases between the germline ends. The CDR3 loop spans 15 amino acids. The CDR3 protein is CSARDPLANSYEQYF. In DNA form, the CDR3 reads TGCAGTGCTAGAGATCCACTAGCTAACTCCTACGAGCAGTACTTC.

The rearrangement joins TRBV20-1 to TRBJ2-4; possible D gene TRBD1, 6 bases. Trimming removed 5 bases from V and 6 bases from J, with 14 bases in between. The CDR3 covers 13 residues. Germline V CDR1 and CDR2: DFQATT, SNEGSKA (reference sequence). CDR3 residues: CSAAKTGLNIQYF. The CDR3 region has the DNA TGCAGTGCTGCCAAGACAGGACTAAACATTCAGTACTTC.

The table lists this clonotype with many counts. V usage is TRBV12-3 or TRBV12-4 and J usage is TRBJ2-5, with TRBD2 identical over 7 bases. This CDR3 comprises 15 residues. The trim removed 4 bases at V and 2 bases at J, leaving 7 bases unmatched. The CDR3 protein is CASSYPPSGQETQYF. The CDR3 DNA is TGTGCCAGCAGTTACCCACCTAGCGGACAAGAGACCCAGTACTTC.